Listed here is a single T cell receptor beta chain. Input was roughly 550 ng to 6,004 ng of genomic DNA from tumor or blood. These data are taken from a study of T cells in tumors after PD-1 blockade. Looking at the study overall: No patient had prior checkpoint blockade, systemic immunosuppression, or radiotherapy within 4 weeks. Daily vismodegib 150 mg continued in a subset of anti-PD-1-treated patients.

TCRdb's table, derived via immunoSEQ multiplex PCR, lists solely in-frame clones and lacks some. This repertoire shows roughly 19,000 clones, approximately 84% found once; its top ten account for approximately 25%. The germline gives CDR1 LGHNA, CDR2 YNFKEQ. The V and J ends lost 0 bases and 2 bases respectively, with 11 bases between them. CDR3 length: 15 residues. The sequencing used PBMCs, collected after anti-PD-1 therapy. The chain carries TRBV4-2 and TRBJ2-7, with D uncertain. The source is a human donor with advanced basal cell or squamous cell carcinoma (not recorded which). The CDR3 spells CASSQDLVRPYEQYF. The CDR3 DNA is TGTGCCAGCAGCCAAGATTTAGTCAGACCCTACGAGCAGTACTTC.